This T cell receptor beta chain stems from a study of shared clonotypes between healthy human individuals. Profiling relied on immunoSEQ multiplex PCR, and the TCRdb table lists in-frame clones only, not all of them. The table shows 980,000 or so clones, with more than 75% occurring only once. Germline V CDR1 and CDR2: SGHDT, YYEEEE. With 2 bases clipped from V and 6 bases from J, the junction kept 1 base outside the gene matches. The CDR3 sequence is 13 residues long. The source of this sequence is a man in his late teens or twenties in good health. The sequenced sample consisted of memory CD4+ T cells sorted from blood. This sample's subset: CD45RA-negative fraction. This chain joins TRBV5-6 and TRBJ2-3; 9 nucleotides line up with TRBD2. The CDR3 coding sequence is TGTGCCAGCAGCTTACTAGCGGGTGATACGCAGTATTTT. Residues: CASSLLAGDTQYF.